These 20 T cell receptor beta chains were sequenced from one sample in a study of T-cell reconstitution after alpha-beta-depleted transplantation in children. TCRbeta library construction was performed incorporating unique molecular identifiers. Each CDR3 protein is one row after TCRdb ran MiXCR on the PCR reads. Here the sample spans roughly 310,000 distinct CDR3 sequences, 23% being singletons. Sequencing used PBMCs, mostly from graft donor cells, obtained 180 days after TCRalphabeta/CD19-depleted stem cell transplant. The receptors were gathered from a male patient between 5 and 17 years old who had a stem cell transplant for acute lymphoblastic leukemia, so the T cells may come from the graft donor.

This clonotype has only a few counts. CDR3 residues: CASSLRGHGGDQPQHF. CDR3 DNA: TGTGCCAGCAGCTTAAGGGGGCACGGTGGTGATCAGCCCCAGCATTTT. The chain is built from TRBV3-1 and TRBJ1-5; 7 bases map to TRBD1. Germline loops: CDR1 LGHDT, CDR2 YNNKEL (reference sequence). V lost 5 bases to trimming and J lost 5 bases; unmatched junction nucleotides: 12. This CDR3 comprises 16 residues.

This clonotype came up many times. CDR3 loop: CASSQGVAGGRSEQFF. The CDR3 bases are TGTGCCAGCAGCCAAGGGGTAGCGGGAGGGCGTAGTGAGCAGTTCTTC. This chain uses TRBV4-2 with TRBJ2-1, with 11 bases lining up with TRBD2. Trimming took 1 base from V and 9 from J; bases not matched to a gene: 8. CDR3 length: 16 residues. Germline CDR1 reads LGHNA; CDR2 reads YNFKEQ.

This rearrangement joins TRBV20-1 to TRBJ2-7, with D perhaps matching TRBD2 (5 bases). The germline V gene has CDR1 DFQATT and CDR2 SNEGSKA (reference sequence). This CDR3 is 12 amino acids long. V was cut by 1 base and J by 4 bases, with 8 bases left in between. The CDR3 sequence: CSARVSGYEQYF. CDR3 sequence (DNA): TGCAGTGCTAGAGTATCGGGGTACGAGCAGTACTTC.

The V and J genes are TRBV6-1 and TRBJ2-5; 7 bases fit TRBD1. The V segment lost 8 bases and the J segment 8 bases; nucleotides outside the gene matches: 14. Germline loops: CDR1 MNHNS, CDR2 SASEGT. This CDR3 has 14 amino acids. CDR3 in amino acids: CASLRGQPGDTQYF. CDR3 DNA sequence: TGTGCCAGCCTCAGGGGACAGCCGGGTGATACCCAGTACTTC.

This clonotype was observed a few times. CDR3 protein: CASSVGGGIRVNTEAFF. CDR3 DNA sequence: TGCGCCAGCAGCGTCGGAGGGGGAATACGGGTGAACACTGAAGCTTTCTTT. The chain uses TRBV5-1 and TRBJ1-1; D may be TRBD1 (6 bases). The V gene's germline CDR1 is SGHRS and CDR2 YFSETQ. There are 17 residues in the CDR3. V lost 4 bases and J lost 0, with 19 bases in between.

This clonotype has a handful of counts. The gene calls are TRBV27 and TRBJ2-7; 9 bases are a match to TRBD2. CDR1 and CDR2 (germline): MNHEY, SMNVEV (reference sequence). Trimming cost V 5 bases and J 2 bases; bases outside gene matches: 7. This CDR3 has 15 amino acids. The CDR3 sequence: CASSAQRGRAYEQYF. DNA for the CDR3: TGTGCCAGCAGTGCCCAGCGCGGGAGGGCCTACGAGCAGTACTTC.

This chain links TRBV6-5 with TRBJ2-4; 7 bases line up with TRBD2. Trimming took 4 bases from V and 9 from J; bases not matched to a gene: 12. In germline, CDR1 is MNHEY, CDR2 SVGAGI. This CDR3 comprises 15 residues. DNA for the CDR3: TGTGCCAGCAGTTTGAGAGGGACTACCCAGGGCATTCAGTACTTC. Its translation: CASSLRGTTQGIQYF.

The V and J genes are TRBV20-1 and TRBJ2-1; 8 nucleotides match TRBD2. CDR3 length equals 15 residues. CDR1 and CDR2 from the germline V gene are DFQATT and SNEGSKA (reference sequence). After removal of 3 bases from V and 3 bases from J, the junction contained 7 bases not matched to a gene. CDR3 loop: CSARRMAGGYNEQFF. In DNA, the CDR3 is TGCAGTGCTAGGAGGATGGCGGGAGGCTACAATGAGCAGTTCTTC.

This clonotype was counted only a few times. The J gene is TRBJ2-4, the V gene TRBV10-3; D is uncertain. Germline CDR1 and CDR2: ENHRY and SYGVKD. Trimming shortened V by 8 bases and J by 9 bases, and 8 bases separated the two germline ends. The CDR3 has 10 amino acids. The CDR3 is CAIQPVIQYF. The DNA for the CDR3 is TGTGCCATCCAACCGGTCATTCAGTACTTC.

The chain couples TRBV5-1 to TRBJ2-7; D remains unclear. This CDR3 contains 13 residues. V lost 7 bases, J lost 2 bases, and 13 bases lay in between. The germline gives CDR1 SGHRS, CDR2 YFSETQ. The CDR3 DNA follows: TGCGCCAGCGGCGAAACTCGGGCCTACGAGCAGTACTTC. It yields the protein CASGETRAYEQYF.

V and J are TRBV18 and TRBJ2-1; tentative D call: TRBD2 (6 bases). V was pared by 3 bases and J by 9 bases, with 15 bases between. This CDR3 is 14 amino acids long. Germline V gene data show CDR1 as KGHSH and CDR2 as LQKENI. CDR3 nucleotide sequence: TGTGCCAGCTCACCTAGGCTAGCGCGCGGTGAGCAGTTCTTC. Protein sequence: CASSPRLARGEQFF.

This clonotype was counted only a few times. The chain employs TRBV6-2 or TRBV6-3 and TRBJ2-7, with D possibly matching TRBD2 (8 bases). The CDR3 loop spans 18 amino acids. Germline lookup yields CDR1 MNHEY and CDR2 SVGEGT. The V end was cut by 5 bases, the J end by 1 base, with 24 bases between. The CDR3, as DNA: TGTGCCAGCAGTCAGGACAGGCATAGCGGGACTATTTCCTACGAGCAGTACTTC. Translating gives CASSQDRHSGTISYEQYF.

The rearrangement joins TRBV9 to TRBJ2-6; D perhaps matches TRBD1 (7 bases). Trimming took 4 bases from V and 0 from J, leaving 11 bases between them. The CDR3 length is 16 residues. The germline gives CDR1 SGDLS, CDR2 YYNGEE. This chain's CDR3 is CASSPGGISGANVLTF. The CDR3, as DNA: TGTGCCAGCAGCCCAGGGGGGATCTCTGGGGCCAACGTCCTGACTTTC.

V is TRBV5-1 and J is TRBJ2-5; 9 nucleotides align to TRBD1. After removal of 0 bases from V and 4 bases from J, the junction contained 4 bases not matched to a gene. The V gene's germline CDR1 is SGHRS and CDR2 YFSETQ. This CDR3 spans 15 amino acids. The CDR3 protein is CASSLAGTGLETQYF. The CDR3 nucleotides are TGCGCCAGCAGCTTGGCCGGGACAGGGCTAGAGACCCAGTACTTC.

The chain carries TRBV12-3 or TRBV12-4 and TRBJ1-1; no clear D gene. V gave up 2 bases and J gave up 0 bases, with 10 bases separating them. The CDR3 extends over 15 amino acids. This CDR3 is CASSLWDKVNTEAFF. The DNA for the CDR3 is TGTGCCAGCAGTTTATGGGATAAGGTGAACACTGAAGCTTTCTTT.

Only a few counts were recorded for this clonotype. This CDR3 is CATSSGGPTEAFF. CDR3 DNA: TGTGCCACCAGTTCAGGGGGTCCCACTGAAGCTTTCTTT. The chain uses TRBV24-1 and TRBJ1-1; TRBD1 matches 7 bases. The germline V gene encodes CDR1 KGHDR and CDR2 SFDVKD. V lost 6 bases, J lost 4 bases, and 4 bases stayed unmatched. The CDR3 loop spans 13 amino acids.

This clonotype was seen only a few times. The V gene is TRBV6-1, the J gene TRBJ2-4; tentatively, D is TRBD2 (5 bases). Germline V CDR1 and CDR2: MNHNS, SASEGT. The germline V and J ends were trimmed by 6 bases and 3 bases, with 18 bases remaining between them. This CDR3 has 16 residues. CDR3 sequence (DNA): TGTGCCAGCAGGCCACTAGTAAGGAAGGGCAAAAACATTCAGTACTTC. Translating gives CASRPLVRKGKNIQYF.

This clonotype showed up just once. The chain combines TRBV12-3 or TRBV12-4 with TRBJ2-7, with 7 bases matching TRBD2. Trimming took 0 bases from V and 2 from J; bases not matched to a gene: 10. The CDR3 runs 17 residues. The CDR3 coding sequence is TGTGCCAGCAGTTTAGCGCTCGGGAAGCGGGATCCCTACGAGCAGTACTTC. It is translated as CASSLALGKRDPYEQYF.

The rearrangement links TRBV21-1 to TRBJ2-3; the table assigns TRBD2, which was not confirmed against the DNA. TRBV21-1 is a known pseudogene. This CDR3 is 18 amino acids long. The CDR3 nucleotides are TGTGCCAGCAGCAAATCCGAGCGGGAGTATGGGTCGACAGATACGCAGTATTTT. Its protein is CASSKSEREYGSTDTQYF.

This clonotype was detected a few times. This chain uses TRBV9 with TRBJ2-3, with 7 bases fitting TRBD2. This CDR3 contains 15 residues. From germline, CDR1 is SGDLS and CDR2 YYNGEE. Unmatched junction bases numbered 5, after V lost 0 bases and J lost 4 bases. For the CDR3, the DNA is TGTGCCAGCAGCGTAGCGACTAGCAGAGCAGATACGCAGTATTTT. This gives the protein CASSVATSRADTQYF.